This TCR beta chain was sequenced during a study of T cell responses to AZD1222 COVID-19 vaccine (dated by TCRdb to about 2021). For the study in its entirety: A total of approximately 250 trial participants underwent TCR sequencing, of whom 207 had received two doses of AZD1222 and around 25 had received two doses of the MenACWY control vaccine. Trial participants were enrolled by age into 18-55, 56-69 and 70-plus year subgroups, with roughly 150, 30 and 60 TCR-sequenced participants respectively. Overall study outcomes, separate from this receptor: Only 5 to 7 AZD1222 recipients were SARS-CoV-2 seropositive at baseline, limiting conclusions about previously exposed vaccinees. A significant rise in spike-specific TCR breadth and depth was observed after two AZD1222 doses relative to day 0 and relative to MenACWY recipients. Most participants were white British and females outnumbered males, and the authors suggested that clonal diversity may have been underestimated. The 56-69-year group was small, and its depth increase did not reach significance, likely because of low power. Because no samples from the day 14 peak response were available, repertoires could be characterized only after the peak T cell response. Reportedly, almost half of the unique spike-specific TCRs recognized epitopes lying outside the regions that are mutated in the B.1.351 and B.1.1.7 variants. The vaccine-associated CD4 TCRs covered the entire spike protein, and the dominant responses fell in regions 160-218 and 743-854.

The label giving this sample's time point can be read as: about 28 days (+/-7) after the second vaccine dose. Because spike-specific TCR depth and breadth did not differ between the two schedules, AZD1222 recipients who got a second dose at roughly 4 weeks were pooled with those who got a second dose at roughly 12 weeks. Vaccinee samples came from UK trials COV001 and COV002, including a single-blind randomized controlled phase 2/3 trial of AZD1222 (ChAdOx1 nCoV-19) in healthy adults. For TCRbeta chain sequencing, PBMC samples from trial participants were taken at day 0 and at day 28 after the second dose. In regard to this clone: Its cognate antigen has yet to be identified. Nothing much larger sits one base from this clone, and base qualities are not available.

There are 18 amino acids in the CDR3, from cysteine to phenylalanine inclusive. Only CDR3 DNA is held: 54 bases, read in frame from base 1. Relative to germline, V is missing 1 base and J is missing 7 bases, with 17 bases of the junction outside any gene match. The germline V gene (reference sequence) gives CDR1 as PRHDT and CDR2 as FYEKMQ. The CDR3 regions of human TCRbeta chains were subjected to immunosequencing. Processing in the source paper ran as follows. Repertoire TCRs were checked for matches against a reference library of SARS-CoV-2-specific TCRs that had been generated using the MIRA antigen-specificity platform. Breadth was defined as the fraction of unique TCRs that were SARS-CoV-2-associated, and depth was defined as the fraction of total T cells that were SARS-CoV-2-associated. Using the MIRA data, every spike-specific TCR was mapped to the spike region that the TCR reacted to and assigned to either a CD4 or a CD8 class. Log10-transformed breadth and depth values were compared by one-way ANOVA with Sidak's multiple comparisons tests. What TCRdb holds here is the immuneACCESS table cut down to in-frame rearrangements. Part of the clones is not present; checked against another copy, under half of the missing clones reflect an unresolved V gene, and the others are unexplained. V and J calls plus clone size are reproduced from that table; the DNA served to infer D and trimming. The sample records approximately 75,000 clones, roughly 84% of which are singletons. Less than 20% of the sample rests with the top ten.

The chain was built from TRBV13 and TRBJ2-7; 9 middle bases align to TRBD1. The sequence was collected from an adult who received the AZD1222 COVID-19 vaccine. The specimen comprised peripheral blood, sampled 28 days after the second AZD1222 dose. Here is the DNA: TGTGCCAGCAGCTTAGTTGGTTTCGGGGACAGGGATTCCCTTGAGCAGTACTTC. Its amino acids are CASSLVGFGDRDSLEQYF.